This entry lists 4 T cell receptor beta chains sequenced from one sample in a study of Graves' ophthalmopathy and Graves' hyperthyroidism. For repertoire sequencing, the TCR beta CDR3 regions were amplified from RNA transcripts. First-round RT-PCR employed HTBI primers, with a second-round multiplex PCR after it. Using its own MiXCR run on the multiplex PCR reads, TCRdb lists one record per CDR3 protein. The sample records approximately 640,000 distinct CDR3 sequences, 35% to 45% being singletons. The sequencing sample was made of peripheral blood. Every receptor here comes from an adult man with Graves' ophthalmopathy.

The chain uses TRBV14 and TRBJ2-3, with 14 bases that match TRBD2. The V gene end was trimmed by 0 bases and the J gene end by 4 bases; junction bases not matched to a gene: 3. The V gene's germline CDR1 is SGHDN and CDR2 FVKESK. This CDR3 is built from 17 residues. CDR3 in DNA: TGTGCCAGCAGCCAAGAGGGACTAGCGGGAGTGTCAGATACGCAGTATTTT. The encoded protein is CASSQEGLAGVSDTQYF.

The chain carries TRBV12-3 or TRBV12-4 and TRBJ2-5; 10 bases map to TRBD1. This CDR3 contains 15 residues. CDR3 sequence reads: CASGLDRDRGETQYF. Written as DNA, the CDR3 is TGTGCTAGTGGTTTGGACCGGGACAGGGGAGAGACCCAGTACTTC.

V usage is TRBV19 and J usage is TRBJ2-2, with TRBD2 identical over 8 bases. CDR3 length: 13 amino acids. CDR1 is LNHDA and CDR2 is SQIVND in the germline V gene (reference sequence). CDR3 region: CALSGANTGELFF. The CDR3 coding sequence is TGTGCTCTTAGCGGGGCGAACACCGGGGAGCTGTTTTTT.

This chain links TRBV6-1 with TRBJ2-5; the D is unclear. With 6 bases removed from V and 0 bases from J, the gap between germline ends came to 8 bases. Germline CDR1 is MNHNS and CDR2 is SASEGT. This CDR3 contains 13 residues. Here the CDR3 reads CASRRLNQETQYF. The CDR3 nucleotides read TGTGCCAGCAGAAGACTGAACCAAGAGACCCAGTACTTC.